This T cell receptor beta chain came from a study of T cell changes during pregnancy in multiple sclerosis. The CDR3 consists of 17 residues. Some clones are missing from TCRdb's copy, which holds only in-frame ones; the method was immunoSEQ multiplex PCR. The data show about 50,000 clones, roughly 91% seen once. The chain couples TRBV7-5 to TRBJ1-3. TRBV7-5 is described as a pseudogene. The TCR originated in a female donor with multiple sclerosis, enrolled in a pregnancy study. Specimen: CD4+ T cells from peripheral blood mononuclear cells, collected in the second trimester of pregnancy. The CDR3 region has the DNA TGTGCCAGAAGCCTGTACCAAGGCCGAGGTCATGGAAACACCATATATTTT. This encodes CARSLYQGRGHGNTIYF.